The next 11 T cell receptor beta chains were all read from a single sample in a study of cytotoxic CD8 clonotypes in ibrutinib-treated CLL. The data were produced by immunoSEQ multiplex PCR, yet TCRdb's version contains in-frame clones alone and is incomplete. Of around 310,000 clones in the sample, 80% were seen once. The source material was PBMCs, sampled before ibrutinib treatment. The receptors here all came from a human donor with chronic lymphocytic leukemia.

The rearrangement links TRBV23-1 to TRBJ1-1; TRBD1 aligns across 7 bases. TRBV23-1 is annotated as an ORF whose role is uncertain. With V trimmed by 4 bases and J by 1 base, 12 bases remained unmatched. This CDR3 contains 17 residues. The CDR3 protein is CASSPTPRGYGNTEAFF. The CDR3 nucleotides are TGCGCCAGCAGTCCGACCCCCAGGGGGTACGGGAACACTGAAGCTTTCTTT.

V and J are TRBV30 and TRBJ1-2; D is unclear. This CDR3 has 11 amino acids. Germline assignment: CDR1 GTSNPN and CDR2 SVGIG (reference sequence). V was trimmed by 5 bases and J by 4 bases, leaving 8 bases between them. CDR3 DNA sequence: TGTGCCTGGGAACGGGGCTATGGCTACACCTTC. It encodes CAWERGYGYTF. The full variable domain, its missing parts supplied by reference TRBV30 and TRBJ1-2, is SQTIHQWPATLVQPVGSPLSLECTVEGTSNPNLYWYRQAAGRGLQLLFYSVGIGQISSEVPQNLSASRPQDRQFILSSKKLLLSDSGFYLCAWERGYGYTFGSGTRLTVV.

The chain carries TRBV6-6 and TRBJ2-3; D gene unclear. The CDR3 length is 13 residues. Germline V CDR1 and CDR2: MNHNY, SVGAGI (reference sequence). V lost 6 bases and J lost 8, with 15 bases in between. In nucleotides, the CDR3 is TGTGCCAGCAGACACGAGTCTCAGCTTACGCAGTATTTT. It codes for CASRHESQLTQYF.

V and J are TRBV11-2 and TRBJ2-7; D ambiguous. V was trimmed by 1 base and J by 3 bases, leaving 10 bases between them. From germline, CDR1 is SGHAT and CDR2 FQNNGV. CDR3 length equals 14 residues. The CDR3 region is CASSLGGRFYEQYF. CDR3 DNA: TGTGCCAGCAGCTTAGGTGGTAGGTTCTACGAGCAGTACTTC.

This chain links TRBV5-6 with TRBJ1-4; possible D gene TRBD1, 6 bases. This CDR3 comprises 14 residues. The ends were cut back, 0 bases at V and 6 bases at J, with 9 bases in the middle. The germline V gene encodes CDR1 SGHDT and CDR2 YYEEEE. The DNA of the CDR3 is TGTGCCAGCAGCTTGGACAGGGTCGATGAAAAACTGTTTTTT. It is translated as CASSLDRVDEKLFF. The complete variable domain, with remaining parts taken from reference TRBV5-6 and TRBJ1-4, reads DAGVTQSPTHLIKTRGQQVTLRCSPKSGHDTVSWYQQALGQGPQFIFQYYEEEERQRGNFPDRFSGHQFPNYSSELNVNALLLGDSALYLCASSLDRVDEKLFFGSGTQLSVL.

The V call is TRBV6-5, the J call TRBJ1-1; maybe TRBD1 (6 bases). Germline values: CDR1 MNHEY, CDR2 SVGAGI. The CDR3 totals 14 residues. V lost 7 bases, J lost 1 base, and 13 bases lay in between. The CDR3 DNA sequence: TGTGCCAGCACTCGACCGGGACAGAACACTGAAGCTTTCTTT. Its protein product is CASTRPGQNTEAFF.

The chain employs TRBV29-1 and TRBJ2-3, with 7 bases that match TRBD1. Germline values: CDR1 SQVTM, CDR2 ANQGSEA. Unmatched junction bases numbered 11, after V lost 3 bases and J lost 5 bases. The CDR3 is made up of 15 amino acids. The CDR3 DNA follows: TGCAGCGTTGACCGGACAGGCGACAGCGAAGATACGCAGTATTTT. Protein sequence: CSVDRTGDSEDTQYF.

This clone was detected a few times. Written as DNA, the CDR3 is TGTGCCAGCAGCAAAGACAGGATGAACACTGAAGCTTTCTTT. This encodes CASSKDRMNTEAFF. The J gene is TRBJ1-1, the V gene TRBV5-6; D might be TRBD1 (6 bases). The CDR3 is 14 residues long. V was trimmed by 4 bases and J by 0 bases, leaving 10 bases between them. Germline CDR1 and CDR2: SGHDT and YYEEEE.

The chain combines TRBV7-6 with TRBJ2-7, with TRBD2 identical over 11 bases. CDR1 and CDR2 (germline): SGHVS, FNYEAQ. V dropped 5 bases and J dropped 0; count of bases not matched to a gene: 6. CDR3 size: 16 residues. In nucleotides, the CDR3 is TGTGCCAGCAGCCCGGGACTAGCGGAACTCTCCTACGAGCAGTACTTC. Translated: CASSPGLAELSYEQYF.

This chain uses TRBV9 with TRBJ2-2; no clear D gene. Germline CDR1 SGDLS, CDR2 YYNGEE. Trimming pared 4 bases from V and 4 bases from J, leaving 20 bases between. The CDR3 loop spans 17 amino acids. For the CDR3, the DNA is TGTGCCAGCAGCCACCCAGTGGGCAGCGCTATCACCGGGGAGCTGTTTTTT. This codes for CASSHPVGSAITGELFF. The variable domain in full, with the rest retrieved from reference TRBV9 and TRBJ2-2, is DSGVTQTPKHLITATGQRVTLRCSPRSGDLSVYWYQQSLDQGLQFLIQYYNGEERAKGNILERFSAQQFPDLHSELNLSSLELGDSALYFCASSHPVGSAITGELFFGEGSRLTVL.

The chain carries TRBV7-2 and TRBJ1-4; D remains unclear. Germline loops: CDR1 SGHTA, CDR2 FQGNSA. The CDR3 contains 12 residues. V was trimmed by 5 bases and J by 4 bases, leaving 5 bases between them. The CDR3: CASSAFNEKLFF. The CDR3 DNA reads TGTGCCAGCAGCGCCTTTAATGAAAAACTGTTTTTT.